The source of this T cell receptor beta chain is a study of T cells after yellow fever vaccination. Across the study: The authors sorted the EM, EMRA, CM and Tscm memory subsets using CD3, CD45RA, CCR7 and CD95.

Conversion of TCR transcripts into cDNA relied on 5'RACE template switching, which added a universal primer site and UMIs. TCRdb passed the 5' RACE reads through MiXCR, listing each CDR3 protein once. The sample includes more than 50,000 distinct CDR3 sequences, 4.5% to 6% of them seen just once. The source is a man aged 18 to 30 who received the YFV17D yellow fever vaccine. The material sequenced was PBMCs, either bulk or a sorted T-cell subset (CD4+, CD8+, memory, or dextramer-sorted; not recorded which), taken on the day of the yellow fever booster vaccination.

The CDR3 protein is CASSYSEPRIEETQYF. Written as DNA, the CDR3 is TGTGCCAGCAGTTACTCGGAGCCCAGGATCGAAGAGACCCAGTACTTC. The rearrangement joins TRBV6-5 to TRBJ2-5; D unclear. The CDR3 sequence is 16 residues long. CDR1 is MNHEY, CDR2 SVGAGI, per germline. Trimming took off 0 bases at V and 3 bases at J, with 14 bases between the two ends.